Included here is one T cell receptor (beta chain) sequence, with context. Its target is not known. This sample stems from a study of T cells in Graves' hyperthyroidism and ophthalmopathy. Study results and limitations: The model predicted ophthalmopathy a median around 6.5 months before onset. The majority of expanded thyroid clonotypes above 0.001 also appeared in blood.

Using RNA transcripts as the source, TCR beta CDR3 regions were amplified. TCR CDR3 regions were first amplified by RT-PCR with HTBI primers. MiXCR, applied by TCRdb to the multiplex PCR reads, yields one record per CDR3 protein. The table includes around 690,000 distinct CDR3 sequences, around a sixth detected once. CDR1 is SQVTM and CDR2 is ANQGSEA in the germline V gene. This CDR3 has 11 residues. V was cut by 4 bases and J by 9 bases, with 10 bases left in between. The rearrangement uses TRBV29-1 and TRBJ1-5; no reliable D call. The clonotype originates from a man aged 45-65 years with Graves' hyperthyroidism. The specimen was blood. In nucleotides, the CDR3 is TGCAGCGTTGGAAGGCAAGGGCCCCAGCATTTT. It is translated as CSVGRQGPQHF.